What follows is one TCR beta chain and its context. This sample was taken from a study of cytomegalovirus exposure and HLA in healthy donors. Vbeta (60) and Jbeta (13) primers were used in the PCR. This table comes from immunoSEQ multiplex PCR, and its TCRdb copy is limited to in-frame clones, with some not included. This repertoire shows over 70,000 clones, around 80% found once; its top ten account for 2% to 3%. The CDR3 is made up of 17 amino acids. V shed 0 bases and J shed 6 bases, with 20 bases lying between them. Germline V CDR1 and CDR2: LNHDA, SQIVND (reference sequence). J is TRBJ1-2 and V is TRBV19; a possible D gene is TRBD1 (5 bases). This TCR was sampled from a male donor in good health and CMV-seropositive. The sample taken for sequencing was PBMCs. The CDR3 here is CASSIDQQGALEDGYTF. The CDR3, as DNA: TGTGCCAGTAGTATAGATCAACAAGGGGCCCTAGAGGATGGCTACACCTTC.